This T cell receptor beta chain was documented in a study of vaccination effects on CD4 cells after COVID-19 (dated by TCRdb to the early 2020s). As for the study more broadly: Two doses of either the BNT162b2 or the mRNA-1273 mRNA SARS-CoV-2 vaccine were administered to participants. The study compared SARS-CoV-2 spike-specific CD4+ TCR repertoires before and after mRNA vaccination in COVID-19 convalescent patients and infection-naive vaccine recipients. Altogether, roughly 10 COVID-19 convalescent patients and a handful of SARS-CoV-2-naive healthy vaccine recipients made up the full study. Cultures from other donors in the study were sequenced using the Oncomine TCR Beta short-read assay on an Illumina iSeq 100.

To identify antigen-specific CD4+ T cell clonotypes by their expansion, the ViraFEST assay first stimulated PBMC with viral peptide pools and then applied TCR sequencing. After roughly 11 days of culture, CD4+ T cells were isolated with the EasySep CD4+ T cell isolation kit. Negative nucleocapsid antibody results before and after vaccination confirmed that the healthy vaccine recipients had no prior SARS-CoV-2 infection. Around 2.1 million PBMC per well were cultured with approximately 10 ug/ml peptides in IMDM containing 5% human AB serum, approximately 9.1 IU/ml IL-2 and gentamicin. Half of the culture medium was replaced with fresh IL-2-containing medium on days 3 and 7. Each peptide stimulation condition was cultured in triplicate wells unless otherwise noted. Using Ficoll-Paque Plus gradient centrifugation, PBMC were separated from whole blood and then either used fresh or cryopreserved at -140C. Overlapping peptide pools spanned the spike proteins of SARS-CoV-2 and the common cold coronaviruses HCoV-NL63, HCoV-OC43 and HCoV-229E. Genomic DNA was extracted from cultured CD4+ T cells with the QIAamp micro DNA kit.

Results the study describes overall, beyond this receptor: Only a small number of convalescent patients were included, and no early post-infection timepoints were available, which limited the study. Marked clonal contraction was observed in both infection-induced and vaccine-induced clones at late post-vaccination timepoints, consistent with waning T cell responses. In healthy vaccine recipients, vaccine-induced clones were almost all SARS-CoV-2 mono-reactive, with only 1 of 255 cross-reactive with common cold coronaviruses.

Library generation was performed with the immunoSEQ multiplex PCR assay. DNA from the cultured and isolated CD4+ T cells underwent TCR beta CDR3 sequencing. The published analysis was carried out like this. Non-productive TCR sequences were discarded, and reads were trimmed to the CDR3 region, with only CDR3s of 7 or more amino acids retained. Antigen-specific clonotypes were identified with the MANAFEST web app by comparing expansion in peptide wells against reference cultures. For clones to be considered positive, expansion at FDR<0.05 versus reference and all other wells, an odds ratio above 5, and a frequency above 0.1% in two replicate wells were required. Cross-reactive clonotypes were defined as significantly expanded in SARS-CoV-2 spike wells and in at least one common cold coronavirus spike condition. CDR3 similarity was assessed by Levenshtein distance using the stringdist R package, and unrooted trees were constructed with ape in R 3.6.1. TCRdb re-hosts the immuneACCESS table, in-frame sequences only. Its copies lack some clones; in the studies checked, an unresolved V gene accounts for under half of them, and the cause for the rest is not known. V and J calls and clone size follow that table, whereas D and trimming were derived from the DNA. This sample comprises approximately 50,000 clones, roughly 73% of them detected only once. The ten largest clonotypes hold about 6% of the sample.

On this clone: The antigen this receptor binds is unknown. No clone much larger than this one lies a single base away; base qualities are absent.

The CDR3 sequence holds 21 residues, the cysteine and phenylalanine included. Of the read, only the CDR3 DNA is kept; its 63 bases are in frame from base 1. The junction shows trimming of 1 base on V and 4 bases on J, plus 28 bases between the germline ends. Based on the germline V gene, the CDR1 and CDR2 sequences are MNHNS and SASEGT. Recombination linked TRBV6-1 to TRBJ1-4; matching of 6 bases hints at TRBD1 as the D gene. The receptor was derived from a human donor who received a COVID-19 vaccine. The specimen comprised CD4+ T cells from PBMCs cultured with HCoV-OC43 spike peptides, sampled before COVID-19 vaccination. Reading the label with the study, this specimen's cell subset or site is: HCoV-OC43 spike overlapping peptide pool stimulation. The DNA reads as follows: TGTGCCAGCAGTGAAGTAAAGTTTGCAGGGGTCGAGACAGGCCTTAATGAAAAACTGTTTTTT. Its protein reads: CASSEVKFAGVETGLNEKLFF.